The 18 T cell receptor beta chains listed next were all sequenced from one sample in a study of cytomegalovirus exposure and HLA in healthy donors (dated by TCRdb to the late 2010s). Libraries were prepared through the immunoSEQ multiplex PCR assay. For the multiplex PCR, a mixture combining 60 forward primers for TCR Vbeta segments and 13 reverse primers for TCR Jbeta segments was used. The table comes from immuneACCESS by way of TCRdb, which keeps in-frame sequences with V and J called. Part of the clones is missing from these tables; in studies checked, under half for an unresolved V gene and the rest for unknown reasons. The sample profile shows about 130,000 clones; about two thirds of them were found once. Of the sample, about 4.4% is held by the ten largest clones. The sample comprised PBMCs. The receptors derive from a man aged 50-59 years in good health and CMV-seropositive.

Note on this clone: Sequence at one end of the junction differs from germline and may be a read error. The rearrangement joins TRBV18 to TRBJ2-7; TRBD1 is a possible D gene (6 bases). The CDR3 length is 14 residues. Germline CDR1 is KGHSH and CDR2 is LQKENI. CDR3 region: CASSAVGGSHEQYF. CDR3 sequence (DNA): TGTGCCAGCTCCGCGGTTGGGGGCTCCCACGAGCAGTACTTC.

The chain links TRBV5-8 to TRBJ2-7; possible D gene TRBD1, 6 bases. Germline lookup yields CDR1 SGHTS and CDR2 YDEGEE. Trimming stripped 3 bases from V and 3 bases from J, with 10 bases between. This CDR3 is built from 13 residues. The CDR3 coding sequence is TGTGCCAGCAGCTGCCAGGGGTGCTACGAGCAGTACTTC. Its translation is CASSCQGCYEQYF.

This rearrangement joins TRBV7-8 to TRBJ1-2; 7 bases map to TRBD1. This CDR3 contains 15 residues. Germline CDR1 is SGHVS and CDR2 is FQNEAQ. V gave up 3 bases and J gave up 4 bases; unmatched junction bases: 8. The CDR3 sequence is CASSLAGTEVYGYTF. The CDR3 bases are TGTGCCAGCAGCTTGGCCGGGACAGAGGTCTATGGCTACACCTTC. Full variable domain (missing parts from reference TRBV7-8 and TRBJ1-2): GAGVSQSPRYKVAKRGQDVALRCDPISGHVSLFWYQQALGQGPEFLTYFQNEAQLDKSGLPSDRFFAERPEGSVSTLKIQRTQQEDSAVYLCASSLAGTEVYGYTFGSGTRLTVV.

The gene calls are TRBV4-1 and TRBJ2-5, with D tentatively TRBD2 (6 bases). Germline loops: CDR1 MGHRA, CDR2 YSYEKL. Trimming stripped 1 base from V and 5 bases from J, with 8 bases between. CDR3 length equals 13 residues. The CDR3 DNA reads as TGCGCCAGCAGCCAAGCGGGAGTGGAGACCCAGTACTTC. It yields the protein CASSQAGVETQYF.

V usage is TRBV7-2 and J usage is TRBJ1-5, with D possibly being TRBD1 (5 bases). The CDR3 has 15 amino acids. Germline V gene sequence: CDR1 SGHTA, CDR2 FQGNSA. Between the trimmed V and J ends, which lost 2 bases and 0 bases, there was a span of 8 bases. This CDR3 reads CASSLTGNSNQPQHF. In nucleotides, the CDR3 is TGTGCCAGCAGCTTAACAGGAAATAGCAATCAGCCCCAGCATTTT.

This clone was observed a single time. V gene TRBV7-9 combines with J gene TRBJ2-1; TRBD2 is a possible D gene (6 bases). From germline, CDR1 is SEHNR and CDR2 FQNEAQ (reference sequence). The V gene lost 5 bases and the J gene lost 1 base, with 15 bases spanning the gap. CDR3 length equals 16 residues. The CDR3 nucleotides are TGTGCCAGCAGCGCGACTGACGGGAGATCCTACAATGAGCAGTTCTTC. It yields the protein CASSATDGRSYNEQFF.

This chain connects TRBV6-6 to TRBJ2-5; 7 bases are shared with TRBD1. J was trimmed by 2 bases and V by 9 bases; bases with no gene match: 6. There are 13 residues in the CDR3. Germline values: CDR1 MNHNY, CDR2 SVGAGI (reference sequence). The CDR3 is CASRDRPQETQYF. CDR3 coding DNA: TGTGCCAGTCGGGACAGACCACAAGAGACCCAGTACTTC.

The chain recombines TRBV19 with TRBJ2-2, with 13 bases identical to TRBD2. The CDR3 runs 15 residues. V lost 8 bases and J lost 8; bases outside the gene matches: 8. Germline lookup yields CDR1 LNHDA and CDR2 SQIVND (reference sequence). CDR3 nucleotide sequence: TGTGCCAGTGCCGGACTAGCGGGAGTGTCTGGGGAGCTGTTTTTT. Residues: CASAGLAGVSGELFF.

The chain has TRBV19 and TRBJ1-1; D is possibly TRBD1 (5 bases). CDR1 and CDR2 (germline): LNHDA, SQIVND (reference sequence). V dropped 3 bases and J dropped 4 bases, with 15 bases sitting between them. The CDR3 is 15 amino acids. The CDR3 DNA follows: TGTGCCAGTAGTATGGTACAGGCTTATGGCACTGAAGCTTTCTTT. Residues: CASSMVQAYGTEAFF.

This chain joins TRBV18 and TRBJ2-7; a possible D gene is TRBD1 (6 bases). V lost 5 bases and J 0 bases, leaving 11 bases between the germline ends. The CDR3 runs 14 residues. CDR1 and CDR2 from the germline V gene are KGHSH and LQKENI. In DNA form, the CDR3 reads TGTGCCAGCTCAGCGGACAGAAGCTCCTACGAGCAGTACTTC. It codes for CASSADRSSYEQYF. The full variable domain, with the rest looked up from reference TRBV18 and TRBJ2-7, is NAGVMQNPRHLVRRRGQEARLRCSPMKGHSHVYWYRQLPEEGLKFMVYLQKENIIDESGMPKERFSAEFPKEGPSILRIQQVVRGDSAAYFCASSADRSSYEQYFGPGTRLTVT.

The chain employs TRBV7-2 and TRBJ2-2; D call uncertain. CDR1 and CDR2 from the germline V gene are SGHTA and FQGNSA. The length of the CDR3 is 14 residues. V lost 5 bases to trimming and J lost 4 bases, with 11 bases between them. The CDR3 DNA reads TGTGCCAGCAGCCGCGAATTATCCACCGGGGAGCTGTTTTTT. This gives the protein CASSRELSTGELFF.

Regarding this clone: Additional DNA sequences in this sample encode the identical CDR3. The chain uses TRBV19 and TRBJ1-5; perhaps TRBD1 as D (5 bases). The CDR3 is 15 amino acids. Trimming removed 1 base at V and 2 bases at J, with 9 bases between. Germline V gene data show CDR1 as LNHDA and CDR2 as SQIVND (reference sequence). The CDR3 nucleotides read TGTGCCAGTAGTATAGGCAGGGCGGGCAATCAGCCCCAGCATTTT. Its translation: CASSIGRAGNQPQHF.

The chain joins TRBV7-2 to TRBJ1-2; TRBD1 agrees at 8 bases. The CDR3 has 14 amino acids. Trimming took 4 bases from V and 8 from J; bases not matched to a gene: 9. In germline, CDR1 is SGHTA, CDR2 FQGNSA. The CDR3 DNA reads as TGTGCCAGCAGCTCAGGTCAGGGGGCTTGGGGCTACACCTTC. Translating gives CASSSGQGAWGYTF.

This clone was observed a few times. The chain has TRBV18 and TRBJ2-5; 7 nucleotides agree with TRBD2. The tail of the sequence fits TRBJ2-7 better, so the J call may be wrong. Germline-derived CDR1 and CDR2 are KGHSH and LQKENI. The CDR3 runs to 13 residues. The CDR3 nucleotides are TGTGCCAGCTCACCACCCGCTAGCGGCGAGCAGTACTTC. Protein sequence: CASSPPASGEQYF.

The J gene is TRBJ2-7, the V gene TRBV2; possible D gene TRBD2, 5 bases. The V end lost 4 bases, the J end lost 12 bases, and 13 bases lay between the germline ends. Looked up from germline, CDR1 is SNHLY and CDR2 is FYNNEI. This CDR3 spans 11 amino acids. CDR3 nucleotides: TGTGCCAGCAGTGTGGAGCGCCGGGGGTACTTC. This gives the protein CASSVERRGYF.

V usage is TRBV14 and J usage is TRBJ2-3; 8 nucleotides agree with TRBD1. With V trimmed by 3 bases and J by 1 base, 12 bases remained unmatched. CDR1 and CDR2 from the germline V gene are SGHDN and FVKESK. CDR3 size: 18 residues. CDR3 in DNA: TGTGCCAGCAGCCAGGAGGCGACAGGGGCAGGTGGCACAGATACGCAGTATTTT. Its translation is CASSQEATGAGGTDTQYF.

The rearrangement uses TRBV5-1 and TRBJ1-2; TRBD1 agrees at 11 bases. Germline CDR1 and CDR2: SGHRS and YFSETQ. This CDR3 comprises 16 residues. Germline trimming cut 4 bases from V and 5 bases from J; bases unmatched to any gene: 10. The CDR3 nucleotides are TGCGCCAGCAGCCCAGGACAGGGGGCAGAGCGGTATGGCTACACCTTC. Translation: CASSPGQGAERYGYTF.

This chain links TRBV7-9 with TRBJ2-7; D is possibly TRBD1 (5 bases). Deletions cut 2 bases from V and 0 bases from J, with 11 bases between. This CDR3 has 15 residues. Germline CDR1 SEHNR, CDR2 FQNEAQ (reference sequence). CDR3 DNA sequence: TGTGCCAGCAGCTTACCCAGGGTAGGCTCCTACGAGCAGTACTTC. Encoded protein: CASSLPRVGSYEQYF.